These 20 T cell receptor beta chains were sequenced from one sample in a study of shared clonotypes between healthy human individuals (dated by TCRdb to 2020 to 2022). The library was obtained by the immunoSEQ multiplex PCR assay. The source is immuneACCESS, and TCRdb retained only in-frame sequences with V and J called. Part of the clones is not carried over; for the studies checked, unresolved V genes explain less than half of this, and the remainder is unexplained. The sample profile shows 650,000 to 750,000 clones; about two thirds of them were found once. The ten largest clones represent under 2% of the sample. Sequencing was performed on memory CD4+ T cells sorted from blood. Per the publication, the cell subset or site label means: CD45RA-negative fraction. These receptors originate from a woman aged 25 to 39 in good health.

This clone was recorded many times. The chain combines TRBV7-2 with TRBJ1-1; the D is unclear. The germline gives CDR1 SGHTA, CDR2 FQGNSA. Trimming removed 3 bases from V and 2 bases from J, with 16 bases in between. The CDR3 has 16 residues. In DNA, the CDR3 is TGTGCCAGCAGCTTCTTAGGCACCGGGAGAAACACTGAAGCTTTCTTT. It is translated as CASSFLGTGRNTEAFF.

This chain links TRBV11-3 with TRBJ1-1, with 7 bases lining up with TRBD1. CDR1 is SGHNT and CDR2 is YENEEA in the germline V gene. The J segment lost 5 bases and the V segment lost 2 bases, leaving 11 bases of the junction unmatched. The length of the CDR3 is 16 residues. The CDR3 DNA reads TGTGCCAGCAGCTTATCACAGGGGCATGGAGGGACTGAAGCTTTCTTT. This translates into CASSLSQGHGGTEAFF.

This clone was recorded at least ten times. The junction departs from the called germline gene at one end, perhaps through a read error. The chain is built from TRBV5-1 and TRBJ2-7; the D call may be TRBD1 or TRBD2 (5 bases each). This CDR3 region has 13 residues. CDR1 is SGHRS, CDR2 YFSETQ, per germline. The CDR3: CASSLGDGNDGDF. The CDR3 coding sequence is TGCGCCAGCAGCTTGGGGGACGGAAACGATGGGGACTTC.

The chain couples TRBV5-8 to TRBJ2-5, with 16 bases that match TRBD2. Germline lookup yields CDR1 SGHTS and CDR2 YDEGEE. The CDR3 extends over 18 amino acids. V gave up 3 bases and J gave up 2 bases; unmatched junction bases: 7. CDR3 DNA: TGTGCCAGCAGCTCCTTGGGACTAGCGGGAGGGTTACAAGAGACCCAGTACTTC. Protein product: CASSSLGLAGGLQETQYF. Drawing the rest from reference TRBV5-8 and TRBJ2-5, the complete variable domain is EAGVTQSPTHLIKTRGQQATLRCSPISGHTSVYWYQQALGLGLQFLLWYDEGEERNRGNFPPRFSGRQFPNYSSELNVNALELEDSALYLCASSSLGLAGGLQETQYFGPGTRLLVL.

On this clone: The sample has other DNA sequences that encode this CDR3 too. The chain combines TRBV28 with TRBJ1-2; TRBD1 matches at 7 bases. CDR3 length: 13 amino acids. Germline V gives CDR1 MDHEN, CDR2 SYDVKM. The trim removed 6 bases at V and 4 bases at J, leaving 5 bases unmatched. CDR3 sequence reads: CASSPGGPYGYTF. CDR3 coding DNA: TGTGCCAGCAGCCCAGGGGGGCCCTATGGCTACACCTTC.

This clone was seen at least ten times. V gene TRBV28 combines with J gene TRBJ2-7; D is uncertain. The CDR3 runs to 12 residues. Germline assignment: CDR1 MDHEN and CDR2 SYDVKM. V was trimmed by 8 bases and J by 2 bases, leaving 10 bases between them. DNA of the CDR3: TGTGCCAGCCGGGCCCTACCCTACGAGCAGTACTTC. Protein: CASRALPYEQYF.

This clone was counted a few times. This chain joins TRBV7-8 and TRBJ1-4, with unresolved D. The CDR3 sequence is 17 residues long. Deletions cut 0 bases from V and 3 bases from J, with 14 bases between. Germline assignment: CDR1 SGHVS and CDR2 FQNEAQ. The CDR3 region has the DNA TGTGCCAGCAGCTTAGCCCCCTTAGGGTTCTCTAATGAAAAACTGTTTTTT. It yields the protein CASSLAPLGFSNEKLFF.

This clone was seen only once. V usage is TRBV19 and J usage is TRBJ2-2, with 7 bases aligning to TRBD1. V dropped 7 bases and J dropped 3; count of bases not matched to a gene: 5. Per the germline V gene, CDR1 is LNHDA and CDR2 is SQIVND (reference sequence). This CDR3 is built from 14 residues. The CDR3 loop is CASKSGTDTGELFF. As DNA, the CDR3 is TGTGCCAGTAAATCAGGGACAGACACCGGGGAGCTGTTTTTT.

This clone was picked up one time. The chain is built from TRBV21-1 and TRBJ1-1; the D call in the table, TRBD1, was not verified against the DNA. TRBV21-1 is shown as a pseudogene. CDR3 length: 14 residues. The CDR3 bases are TGTGCCAGCAGCACCCGGACAGAAAACACTGAAGCTTTCTTT. It specifies CASSTRTENTEAFF.

With regard to this clone: Distinct nucleotide sequences in the sample also encode this CDR3. J is TRBJ1-2 and V is TRBV7-2; 10 nucleotides align to TRBD1. The CDR3 consists of 15 residues. J lost 0 bases, V lost 5 bases, and 3 bases had no gene match. The germline V gene encodes CDR1 SGHTA and CDR2 FQGNSA. CDR3 sequence reads: CASSPGTGANYGYTF. In DNA form, the CDR3 reads TGTGCCAGCAGCCCAGGGACAGGGGCTAACTATGGCTACACCTTC.

In regard to this clone: Other DNA sequences from this sample encode an identical CDR3 as well. The CDR3 protein is CASRLLANTEAFF. The CDR3 DNA is TGTGCCAGCAGACTTTTGGCAAACACTGAAGCTTTCTTT. V and J are TRBV28 and TRBJ1-1, with unresolved D. V shed 6 bases and J shed 2 bases, with 10 bases lying between them. Germline CDR1 is MDHEN and CDR2 is SYDVKM. CDR3 length: 13 amino acids. Supplemented by reference TRBV28 and TRBJ1-1, the full variable domain reads DVKVTQSSRYLVKRTGEKVFLECVQDMDHENMFWYRQDPGLGLRLIYFSYDVKMKEKGDIPEGYSVSREKKERFSLILESASTNQTSMYLCASRLLANTEAFFGQGTRLTVV.

J is TRBJ2-1 and V is TRBV9, with 8 bases lining up with TRBD2. V gave up 3 bases and J gave up 3 bases; unmatched junction bases: 5. Germline V CDR1 and CDR2: SGDLS, YYNGEE. This CDR3 is 15 amino acids long. The CDR3 coding sequence is TGTGCCAGCAGCGCTCCTAGCGGGTACTACAATGAGCAGTTCTTC. The encoded protein is CASSAPSGYYNEQFF.

This clone has a handful of counts. The chain links TRBV30 to TRBJ2-1, with 8 positions matching TRBD2. The CDR3 has 14 amino acids. Trimming cost V 2 bases and J 5 bases; bases outside gene matches: 5. The V gene's germline CDR1 is GTSNPN and CDR2 SVGIG (reference sequence). Here the CDR3 reads CAWSPTSANNEQFF. The CDR3 DNA follows: TGTGCCTGGAGTCCGACTAGCGCAAACAATGAGCAGTTCTTC.

This clone was recorded a few times. The chain employs TRBV7-2 and TRBJ2-3; 11 positions agree with TRBD2. Losses at the gene ends were 5 bases for V and 1 base for J; bases not matched to a gene: 5. CDR1 and CDR2 (germline): SGHTA, FQGNSA. The CDR3 runs 16 residues. This CDR3 is CASSIQLAGGTDTQYF. Written as DNA, the CDR3 is TGTGCCAGCAGCATACAACTAGCGGGGGGCACAGATACGCAGTATTTT.

This chain connects TRBV18 to TRBJ2-1; 9 bases agree with TRBD2. CDR1 is KGHSH, CDR2 LQKENI, per germline. Trimming took 0 bases from V and 7 from J; bases not matched to a gene: 10. This CDR3 has 17 amino acids. The CDR3 protein is CASSPPQAGGRGNEQFF. Written as DNA, the CDR3 is TGTGCCAGCTCACCACCTCAAGCCGGCGGGAGGGGGAATGAGCAGTTCTTC. Together with reference TRBV18 and TRBJ2-1, the CDR3 gives the full variable domain: NAGVMQNPRHLVRRRGQEARLRCSPMKGHSHVYWYRQLPEEGLKFMVYLQKENIIDESGMPKERFSAEFPKEGPSILRIQQVVRGDSAAYFCASSPPQAGGRGNEQFFGPGTRLTVL.

This sequence joins TRBV25-1 and TRBJ1-5; D uncertain. Germline V gives CDR1 MGHDK, CDR2 SYGVNS. V lost 3 bases to trimming and J lost 0 bases, with 15 bases between them. The CDR3 is made up of 17 amino acids. CDR3 sequence reads: CASSDSSQPDSNQPQHF. The CDR3 bases are TGTGCCAGCAGTGACTCTAGTCAGCCCGATAGCAATCAGCCCCAGCATTTT.

This clone is classed as medium-sized. The CDR3, as DNA: TGTGCCTGGGGCGACCGGGACTTTAGGGTCGGGTATGGCTACACCTTC. It codes for CAWGDRDFRVGYGYTF. V and J are TRBV30 and TRBJ1-2; D possibly corresponds to TRBD1 (5 bases). This CDR3 has 16 residues. V was trimmed by 5 bases and J by 5 bases, leaving 24 bases between them. The germline V gene encodes CDR1 GTSNPN and CDR2 SVGIG (reference sequence). Looking up the rest from reference TRBV30 and TRBJ1-2 gives the full variable domain: SQTIHQWPATLVQPVGSPLSLECTVEGTSNPNLYWYRQAAGRGLQLLFYSVGIGQISSEVPQNLSASRPQDRQFILSSKKLLLSDSGFYLCAWGDRDFRVGYGYTFGSGTRLTVV.

This clone has a single count. Other DNA sequences from this sample encode an identical CDR3 as well. The V and J genes are TRBV28 and TRBJ2-1; D gene unclear. CDR3 size: 11 residues. The germline V and J ends were trimmed by 3 bases and 9 bases, with 6 bases remaining between them. Looked up from germline, CDR1 is MDHEN and CDR2 is SYDVKM. The CDR3 sequence is CASSFHREQFF. The DNA for the CDR3 is TGTGCCAGCAGTTTTCATCGTGAGCAGTTCTTC.

In its sample, this clone was seen once. The chain uses TRBV19 and TRBJ2-3; the D call may be TRBD1 or TRBD2 (5 bases each). Trimming took 5 bases from V and 2 from J, leaving 14 bases between them. CDR3 size: 15 residues. Germline-derived CDR1 and CDR2 are LNHDA and SQIVND (reference sequence). The CDR3 nucleotides read TGTGCCAGTAGTGGACACGGGACCCACACAGATACGCAGTATTTT. This encodes CASSGHGTHTDTQYF.

The rearrangement joins TRBV30 to TRBJ2-7; no firm D call. This CDR3 contains 12 residues. V lost 0 bases to trimming and J lost 1 base, with 4 bases between them. Germline CDR1 GTSNPN, CDR2 SVGIG (reference sequence). The CDR3 nucleotides are TGTGCCTGGAGTGTCATATCCTACGAGCAGTACTTC. Protein product: CAWSVISYEQYF.